This T cell receptor (beta chain) is from a study of cytomegalovirus exposure and HLA in healthy donors. Study-level points and caveats: The CMV antigen specificity of a few CMV-associated chains was confirmed through in vitro analysis.

13 Jbeta primers and 60 Vbeta primers were used for the PCR. Profiling relied on immunoSEQ multiplex PCR, and the TCRdb table lists in-frame clones only, not all of them. The top ten hold 10% to 13% of the sample, which has approximately 91,000 clones, 81% seen once. Of note for this clone: Its antigen is unknown.

The source is a human donor in good health. Input material: PBMCs.

The CDR3 coding sequence is TGTGCCAGCCGGACAGGACTGTGGAACAATGAGCAGTTCTTC. Its protein product is CASRTGLWNNEQFF. The chain employs TRBV27 and TRBJ2-1; 7 bases map to TRBD1. Trimming removed 8 bases from V and 5 bases from J; junction bases left unmatched: 9. CDR1 and CDR2 from the germline V gene are MNHEY and SMNVEV (reference sequence). This CDR3 has 14 amino acids.